This TCR beta chain was retrieved from a study of cytotoxic CD8 clonotypes in ibrutinib-treated CLL. As for the study in general: Responses: approximately 25 partial, 2 complete; after median around 64 months, around 14 stayed remitted, some twelve progressed. When averaged across all of the samples, the counts came to 255,043 productive templates and more than 80,000 productive rearrangements. Study findings and constraints: The public clonotypes identified were infrequent and showed contraction or stability on treatment.

Looked up from germline, CDR1 is SGHTA and CDR2 is FQGTGA. The CDR3 has 15 residues. V was cut by 3 bases and J by 5 bases, with 13 bases left in between. Investigators sourced around 1.8 micrograms of genomic DNA from cryopreserved PBMCs for TCR beta libraries. There are a few counts of this clone. The antigen remains undetermined. Here immunoSEQ multiplex PCR was the method, and the copy in TCRdb shows in-frame clones only, minus some. The sample carries some 200,000 clones, about 75% recorded once. This TCR was sampled from a human donor with chronic lymphocytic leukemia. The V call is TRBV7-3, the J call TRBJ2-2; the D call may be TRBD1 or TRBD2 (5 bases each). This material consisted of PBMCs, taken after 12 months of ibrutinib treatment. CDR3 sequence reads: CASSLGLGTTGELFF. The CDR3 DNA follows: TGTGCCAGCAGCTTGGGGTTGGGGACGACCGGGGAGCTGTTTTTT.